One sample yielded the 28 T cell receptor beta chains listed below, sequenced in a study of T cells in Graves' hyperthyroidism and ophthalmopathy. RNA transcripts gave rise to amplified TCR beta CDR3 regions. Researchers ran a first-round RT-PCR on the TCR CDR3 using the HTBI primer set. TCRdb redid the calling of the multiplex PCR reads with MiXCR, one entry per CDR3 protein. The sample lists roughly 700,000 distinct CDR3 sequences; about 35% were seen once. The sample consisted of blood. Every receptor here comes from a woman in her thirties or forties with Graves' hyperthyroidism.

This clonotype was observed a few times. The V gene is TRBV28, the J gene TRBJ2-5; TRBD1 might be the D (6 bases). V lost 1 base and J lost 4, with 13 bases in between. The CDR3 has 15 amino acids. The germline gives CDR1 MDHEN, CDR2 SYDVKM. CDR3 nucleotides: TGTGCCAGCAGTTTATTACAGGGAAATGCAGAGACCCAGTACTTC. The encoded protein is CASSLLQGNAETQYF. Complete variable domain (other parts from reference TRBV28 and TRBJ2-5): DVKVTQSSRYLVKRTGEKVFLECVQDMDHENMFWYRQDPGLGLRLIYFSYDVKMKEKGDIPEGYSVSREKKERFSLILESASTNQTSMYLCASSLLQGNAETQYFGPGTRLLVL.

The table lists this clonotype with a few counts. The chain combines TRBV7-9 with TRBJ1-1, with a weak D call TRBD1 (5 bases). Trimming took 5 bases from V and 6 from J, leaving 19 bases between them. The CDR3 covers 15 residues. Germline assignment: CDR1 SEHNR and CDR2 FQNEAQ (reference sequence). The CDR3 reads CASSLSGGAGAEAFF. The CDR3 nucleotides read TGTGCCAGCAGCCTCTCCGGAGGGGCAGGCGCTGAAGCTTTCTTT. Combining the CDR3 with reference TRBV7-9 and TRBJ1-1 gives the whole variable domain DTGVSQNPRHKITKRGQNVTFRCDPISEHNRLYWYRQTLGQGPEFLTYFQNEAQLEKSRLLSDRFSAERPKGSFSTLEIQRTEQGDSAMYLCASSLSGGAGAEAFFGQGTRLTVV.

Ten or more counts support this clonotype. In nucleotides, the CDR3 is TGTGCCAGCAGTCACGGGGGACAGGGGAGGAACACTGAAGCTTTCTTT. Translating it yields CASSHGGQGRNTEAFF. The chain links TRBV12-3 or TRBV12-4 to TRBJ1-1; 10 bases are a match to TRBD1. The CDR3 covers 16 residues. V lost 5 bases, J lost 1 base, and 7 bases stayed unmatched.

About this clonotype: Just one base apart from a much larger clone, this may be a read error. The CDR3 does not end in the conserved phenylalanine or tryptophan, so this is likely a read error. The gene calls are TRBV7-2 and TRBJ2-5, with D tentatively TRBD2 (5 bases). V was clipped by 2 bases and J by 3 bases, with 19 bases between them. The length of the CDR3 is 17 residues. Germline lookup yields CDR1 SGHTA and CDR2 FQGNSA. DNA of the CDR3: TGTGCCAGCAGCTTACCTGAGGATTGGGGAGAGAAAGAGACCCAGTACTAC. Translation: CASSLPEDWGEKETQYY.

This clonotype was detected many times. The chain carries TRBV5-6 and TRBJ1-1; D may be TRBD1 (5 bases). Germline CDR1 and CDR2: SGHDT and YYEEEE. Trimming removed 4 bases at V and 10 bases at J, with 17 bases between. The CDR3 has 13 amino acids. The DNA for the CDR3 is TGTGCCAGCAGCCCCATCCAGGGTGGGGGAGCTTTCTTT. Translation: CASSPIQGGGAFF.

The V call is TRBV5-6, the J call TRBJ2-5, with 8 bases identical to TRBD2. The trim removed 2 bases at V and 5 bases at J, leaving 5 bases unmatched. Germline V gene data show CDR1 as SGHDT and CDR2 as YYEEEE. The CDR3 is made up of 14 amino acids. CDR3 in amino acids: CASSFSAGEETQYF. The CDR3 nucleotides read TGTGCCAGCAGCTTCTCAGCGGGGGAGGAGACCCAGTACTTC.

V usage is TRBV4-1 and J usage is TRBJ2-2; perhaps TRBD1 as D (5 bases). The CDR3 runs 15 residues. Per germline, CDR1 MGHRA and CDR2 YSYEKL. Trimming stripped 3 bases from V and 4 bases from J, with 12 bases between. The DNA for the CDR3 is TGCGCCAGCAGCCATCCAGGGCGCGGCACCGGGGAGCTGTTTTTT. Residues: CASSHPGRGTGELFF.

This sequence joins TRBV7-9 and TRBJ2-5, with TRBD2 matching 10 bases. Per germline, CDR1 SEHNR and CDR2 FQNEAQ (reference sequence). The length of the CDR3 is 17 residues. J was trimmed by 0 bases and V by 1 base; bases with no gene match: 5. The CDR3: CASSLGRLAGNQETQYF. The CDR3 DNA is TGTGCCAGCAGCTTAGGGAGACTAGCGGGCAACCAAGAGACCCAGTACTTC.

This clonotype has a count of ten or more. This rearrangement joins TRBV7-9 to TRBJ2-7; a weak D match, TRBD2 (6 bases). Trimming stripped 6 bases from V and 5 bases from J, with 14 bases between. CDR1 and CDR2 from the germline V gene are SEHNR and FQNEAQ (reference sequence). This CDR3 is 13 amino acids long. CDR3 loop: CASRSAGTHEQYF. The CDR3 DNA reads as TGTGCCAGCAGATCGGCGGGGACCCACGAGCAGTACTTC.

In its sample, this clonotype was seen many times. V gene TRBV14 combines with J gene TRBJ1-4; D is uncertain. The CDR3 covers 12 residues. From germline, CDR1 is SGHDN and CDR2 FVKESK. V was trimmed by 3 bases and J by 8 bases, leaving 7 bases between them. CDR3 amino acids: CASSHTVEKLFF. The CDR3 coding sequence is TGTGCCAGCAGCCATACAGTCGAAAAACTGTTTTTT.

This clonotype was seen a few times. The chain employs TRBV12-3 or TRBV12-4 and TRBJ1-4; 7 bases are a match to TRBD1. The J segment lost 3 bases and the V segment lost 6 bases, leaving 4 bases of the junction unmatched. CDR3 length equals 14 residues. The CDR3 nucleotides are TGTGCCAGCAGCCCGACAGGGTCTAATGAAAAACTGTTTTTT. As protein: CASSPTGSNEKLFF.

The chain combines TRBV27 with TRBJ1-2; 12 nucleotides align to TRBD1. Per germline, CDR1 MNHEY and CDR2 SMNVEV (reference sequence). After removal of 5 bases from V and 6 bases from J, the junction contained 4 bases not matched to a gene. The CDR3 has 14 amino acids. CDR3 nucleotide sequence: TGTGCCAGCAGTCAGGGACAGGGGGCTAATGGCTACACCTTC. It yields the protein CASSQGQGANGYTF.

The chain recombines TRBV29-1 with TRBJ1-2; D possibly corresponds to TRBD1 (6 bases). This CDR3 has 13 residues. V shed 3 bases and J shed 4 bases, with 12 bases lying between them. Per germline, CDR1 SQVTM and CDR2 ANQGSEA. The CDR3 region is CSVDGIGGYGYTF. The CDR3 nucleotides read TGCAGCGTTGATGGTATAGGGGGCTATGGCTACACCTTC.

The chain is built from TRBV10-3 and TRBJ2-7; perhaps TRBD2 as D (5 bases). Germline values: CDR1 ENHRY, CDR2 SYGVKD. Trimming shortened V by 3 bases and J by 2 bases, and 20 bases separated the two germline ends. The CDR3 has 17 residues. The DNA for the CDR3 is TGTGCCATCAGTGACCCCCAAGGAGGACGGACCACCTACGAGCAGTACTTC. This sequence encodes CAISDPQGGRTTYEQYF.

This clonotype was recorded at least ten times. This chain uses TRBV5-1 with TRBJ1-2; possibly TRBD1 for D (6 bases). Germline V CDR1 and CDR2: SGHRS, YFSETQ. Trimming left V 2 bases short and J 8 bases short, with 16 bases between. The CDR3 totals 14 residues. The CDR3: CASSFGTGQDGYTF. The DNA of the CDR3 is TGCGCCAGCAGCTTCGGTACAGGGCAAGACGGCTACACCTTC.

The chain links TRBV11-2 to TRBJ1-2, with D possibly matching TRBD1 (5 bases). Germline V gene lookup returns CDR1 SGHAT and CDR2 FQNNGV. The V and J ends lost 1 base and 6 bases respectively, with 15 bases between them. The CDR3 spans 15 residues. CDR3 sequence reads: CASSLGGNLVHGYTF. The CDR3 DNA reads TGTGCCAGCAGCTTAGGGGGGAACCTGGTACATGGCTACACCTTC.

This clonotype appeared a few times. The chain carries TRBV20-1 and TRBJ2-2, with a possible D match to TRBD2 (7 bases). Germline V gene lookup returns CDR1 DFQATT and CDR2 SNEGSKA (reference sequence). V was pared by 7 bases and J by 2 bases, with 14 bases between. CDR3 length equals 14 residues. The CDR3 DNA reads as TGCAGTGTCTTGGGGGGGGCCAACACCGGGGAGCTGTTTTTT. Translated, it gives CSVLGGANTGELFF.

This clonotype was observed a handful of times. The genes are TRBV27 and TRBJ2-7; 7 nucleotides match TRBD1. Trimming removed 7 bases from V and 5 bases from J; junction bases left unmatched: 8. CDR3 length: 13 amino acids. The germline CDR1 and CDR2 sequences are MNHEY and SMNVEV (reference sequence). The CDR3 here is CASKARGINEQYF. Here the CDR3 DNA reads TGTGCCAGCAAAGCCAGGGGGATCAACGAGCAGTACTTC.

The CDR3 here is CASSSLPGQGGVAFF. The CDR3 nucleotides are TGTGCCAGCAGTTCCCTCCCGGGACAGGGGGGTGTAGCTTTCTTT. The chain combines TRBV12-3 or TRBV12-4 with TRBJ1-1; 11 nucleotides agree with TRBD1. The CDR3 runs to 15 residues. The trim removed 4 bases at V and 10 bases at J, leaving 11 bases unmatched.

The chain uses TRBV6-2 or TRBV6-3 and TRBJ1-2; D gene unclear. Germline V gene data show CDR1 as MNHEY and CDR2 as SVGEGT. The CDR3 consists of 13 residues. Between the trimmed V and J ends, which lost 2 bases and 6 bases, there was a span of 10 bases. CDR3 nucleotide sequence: TGTGCCAGCAGTTACCTTCCAAAGGATGGCTACACCTTC. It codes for CASSYLPKDGYTF.

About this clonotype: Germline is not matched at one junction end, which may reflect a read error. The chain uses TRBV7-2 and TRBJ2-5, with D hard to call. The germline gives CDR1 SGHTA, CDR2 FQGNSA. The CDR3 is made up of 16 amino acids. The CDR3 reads CASSPGSLPTQETQHF. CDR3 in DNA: TGCGCCAGCAGCCCTGGGTCCCTGCCCACCCAAGAGACCCAGCACTTC. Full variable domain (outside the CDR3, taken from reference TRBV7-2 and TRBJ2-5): GAGVSQSPSNKVTEKGKDVELRCDPISGHTALYWYRQSLGQGLEFLIYFQGNSAPDKSGLPSDRFSAERTGGSVSTLTIQRTQQEDSAVYLCASSPGSLPTQETQHFGPGTRLLVL.

The CDR3 DNA is TGTGCCATCCGCGGCGGCTCCCCGGGAGATACGCAGTATTTT. Protein: CAIRGGSPGDTQYF. This chain uses TRBV10-3 with TRBJ2-3; no firm D call. The V end lost 8 bases, the J end lost 5 bases, and 17 bases lay between the germline ends. The CDR3 extends over 14 amino acids. Germline CDR1 and CDR2: ENHRY and SYGVKD.

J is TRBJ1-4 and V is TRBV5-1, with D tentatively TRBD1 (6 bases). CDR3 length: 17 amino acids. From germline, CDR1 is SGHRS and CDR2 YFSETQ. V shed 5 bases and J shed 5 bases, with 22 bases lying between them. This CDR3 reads CASSGSPPGGRNEKLFF. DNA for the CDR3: TGCGCCAGCAGTGGTTCCCCTCCCGGGGGCAGGAATGAAAAACTGTTTTTT.

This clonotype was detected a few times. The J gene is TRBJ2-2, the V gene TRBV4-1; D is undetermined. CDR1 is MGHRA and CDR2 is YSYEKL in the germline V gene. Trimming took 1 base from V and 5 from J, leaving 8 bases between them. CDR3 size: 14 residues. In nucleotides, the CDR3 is TGCGCCAGCAGCCAAGTTGGGGTGACCGGGGAGCTGTTTTTT. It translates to CASSQVGVTGELFF.

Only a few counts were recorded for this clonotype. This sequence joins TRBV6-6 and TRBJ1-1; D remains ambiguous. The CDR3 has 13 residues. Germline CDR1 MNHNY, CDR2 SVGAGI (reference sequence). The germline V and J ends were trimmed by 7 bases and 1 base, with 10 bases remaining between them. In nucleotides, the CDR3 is TGTGCCAGCACCCTTATGCAGAACACTGAAGCTTTCTTT. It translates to CASTLMQNTEAFF.

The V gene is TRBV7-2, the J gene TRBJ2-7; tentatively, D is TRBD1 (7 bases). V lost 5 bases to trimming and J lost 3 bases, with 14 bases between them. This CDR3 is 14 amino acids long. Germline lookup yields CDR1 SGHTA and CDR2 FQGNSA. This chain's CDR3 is CASSGRQGGYEQYF. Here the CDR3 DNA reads TGTGCCAGCAGCGGAAGACAGGGAGGCTACGAGCAGTACTTC.

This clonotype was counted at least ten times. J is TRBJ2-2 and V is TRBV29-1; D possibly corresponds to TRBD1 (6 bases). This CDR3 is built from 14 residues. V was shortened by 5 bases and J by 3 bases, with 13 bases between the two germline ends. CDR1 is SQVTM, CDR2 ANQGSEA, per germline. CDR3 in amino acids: CSVRGNFDTGELFF. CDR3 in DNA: TGCAGCGTTAGGGGGAATTTCGACACCGGGGAGCTGTTTTTT.

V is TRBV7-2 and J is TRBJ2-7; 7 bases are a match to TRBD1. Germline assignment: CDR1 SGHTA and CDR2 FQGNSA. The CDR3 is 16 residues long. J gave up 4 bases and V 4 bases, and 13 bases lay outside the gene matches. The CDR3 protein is CASSSVHRDSLYEQYF. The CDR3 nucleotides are TGTGCCAGCAGCTCGGTTCACCGGGACAGTCTTTACGAGCAGTACTTC. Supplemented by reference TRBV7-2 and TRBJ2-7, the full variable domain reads GAGVSQSPSNKVTEKGKDVELRCDPISGHTALYWYRQSLGQGLEFLIYFQGNSAPDKSGLPSDRFSAERTGGSVSTLTIQRTQQEDSAVYLCASSSVHRDSLYEQYFGPGTRLTVT.